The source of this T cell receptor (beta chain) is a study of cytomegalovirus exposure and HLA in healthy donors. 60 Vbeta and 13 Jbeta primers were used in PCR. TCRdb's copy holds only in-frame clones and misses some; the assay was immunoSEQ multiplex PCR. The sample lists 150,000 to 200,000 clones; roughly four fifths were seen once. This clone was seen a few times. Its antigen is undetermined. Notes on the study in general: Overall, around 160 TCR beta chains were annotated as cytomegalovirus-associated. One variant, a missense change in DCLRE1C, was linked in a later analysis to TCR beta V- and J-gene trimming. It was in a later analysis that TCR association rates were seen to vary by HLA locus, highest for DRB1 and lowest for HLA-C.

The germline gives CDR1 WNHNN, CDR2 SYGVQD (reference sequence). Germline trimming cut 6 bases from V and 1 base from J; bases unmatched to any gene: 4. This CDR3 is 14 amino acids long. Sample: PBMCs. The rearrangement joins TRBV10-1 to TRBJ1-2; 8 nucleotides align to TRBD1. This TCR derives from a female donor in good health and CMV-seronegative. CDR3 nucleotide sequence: TGCGCCAGCAGGGACAGGGTCCTTAACTATGGCTACACCTTC. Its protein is CASRDRVLNYGYTF.